The sequence of this TCR beta chain was determined in a study of blood T cell repertoires in COVID-19 (dated by TCRdb to 2019 to 2021). General notes on the study: The collaborator samples originated in the United States, Italy and Spain and spanned the acute and convalescent phases of COVID-19. The material from the prospective study consisted of cDNA or gDNA derived from T cells, B-cell-depleted T cells, or PBMCs. Subjects who had been exposed to COVID-19, were actively infected with it, or had recovered from it provided the deeply sampled blood TCRbeta repertoires that made up the dataset. The repertoires were released in a freely available public database intended as a resource for research on the immune response to SARS-CoV-2. The samples were drawn from two sources: the first 160 participants of the ongoing ImmuneRACE study, and 1,200 or so subjects contributed by 6 global collaborators. Sample metadata almost always included a de-identified subject ID, COVID-19 status, age in years and sex. Where HLA class I and class II types were available, the types were taken from metadata supplied by the sample provider, not from assay-based typing. Broad study findings and their caveats: The amount of clinical and demographic metadata varied by source and participant and was provided uncurated.

Trimming at the junction amounts to 5 bases on V and 3 bases on J, and the germline ends lie 4 bases apart. The CDR3 goes from the cysteine to the phenylalanine over 11 residues. Solely the CDR3 DNA is kept, with 33 bases framed from the first base. CDR1 is given as GTSNPN and CDR2 as SVGIG, both from the germline V gene (reference sequence). A word on this clone: No antigen is known for it. The sample holds no much larger clone one base away, and base qualities are not on file.

Whole blood was collected in K2EDTA tubes by collaborating institutions according to the institutions' own protocols. Collaborator samples were shipped for TCRbeta analysis as frozen whole blood, isolated PBMCs, or DNA extracted from either sample type. The immunoSEQ Assay, a bias-controlled multiplex PCR, was used to amplify TCRbeta CDR3 regions from genomic DNA. Per the authors' processing: The number of nucleated cells in each sample was estimated from the amplification of reference gene primers within the assay. To quantify the absolute abundance of each unique TCRbeta CDR3 rearrangement, sequence reads were collapsed and filtered. For each sample, productive Simpson clonality was calculated by taking the square root of Simpson's diversity index across productive rearrangements. As stored in TCRdb, this immuneACCESS dataset retains in-frame rearrangements with V and J assigned. A fraction of the clones does not appear; measured against another copy, unresolved V genes explain less than half of the discrepancy, and the remainder lacks a known reason. The DNA gave D and trimming, while V, J and clone size come from that table. This sample has about 400,000 clones in its table, and around nine tenths of those were observed once. The ten largest clones represent about 2.9% of the sample.

Recombination connected TRBV30 to TRBJ1-4, with an unclear D gene assignment. This TCR was recovered from a human donor in a cohort sampled during active COVID-19. The sequenced material came from peripheral blood. The DNA reads as follows: TGTGCCTGGTCTCCTAATGAAAAACTGTTTTTT. This codes for CAWSPNEKLFF.